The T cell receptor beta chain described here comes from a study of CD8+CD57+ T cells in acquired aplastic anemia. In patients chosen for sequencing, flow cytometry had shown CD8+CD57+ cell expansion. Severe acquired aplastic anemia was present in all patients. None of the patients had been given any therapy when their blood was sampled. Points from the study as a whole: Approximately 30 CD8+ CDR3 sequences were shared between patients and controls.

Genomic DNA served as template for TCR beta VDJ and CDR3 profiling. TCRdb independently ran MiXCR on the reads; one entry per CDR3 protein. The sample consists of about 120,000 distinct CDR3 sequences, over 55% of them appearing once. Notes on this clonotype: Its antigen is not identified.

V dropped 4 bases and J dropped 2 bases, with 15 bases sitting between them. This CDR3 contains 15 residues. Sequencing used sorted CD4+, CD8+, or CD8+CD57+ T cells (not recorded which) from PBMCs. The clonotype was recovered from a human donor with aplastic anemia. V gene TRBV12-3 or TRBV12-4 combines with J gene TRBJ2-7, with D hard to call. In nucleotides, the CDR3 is TGTGCCAGCAGTTATTTCCAGACTTCGACCTACGAGCAGTACTTC. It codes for CASSYFQTSTYEQYF.